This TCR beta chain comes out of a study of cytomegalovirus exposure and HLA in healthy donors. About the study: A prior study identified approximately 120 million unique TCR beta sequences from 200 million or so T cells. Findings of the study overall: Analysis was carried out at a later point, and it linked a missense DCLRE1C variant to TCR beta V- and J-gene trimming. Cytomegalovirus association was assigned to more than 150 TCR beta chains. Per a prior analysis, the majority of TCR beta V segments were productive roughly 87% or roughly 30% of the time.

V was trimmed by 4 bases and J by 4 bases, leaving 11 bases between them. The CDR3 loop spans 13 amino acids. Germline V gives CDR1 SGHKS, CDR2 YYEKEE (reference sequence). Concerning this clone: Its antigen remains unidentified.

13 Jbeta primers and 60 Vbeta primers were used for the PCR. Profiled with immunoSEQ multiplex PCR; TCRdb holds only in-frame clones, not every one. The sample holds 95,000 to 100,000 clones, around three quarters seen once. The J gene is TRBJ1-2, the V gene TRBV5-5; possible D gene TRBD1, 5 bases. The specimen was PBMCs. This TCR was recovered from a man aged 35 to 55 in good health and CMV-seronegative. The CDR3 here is CASSATGSYGYTF. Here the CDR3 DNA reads TGTGCCAGCAGCGCCACAGGAAGCTATGGCTACACCTTC.